The source of this T cell receptor (beta chain) is a study of T cell responses to AZD1222 COVID-19 vaccine. CDR3 length: 16 amino acids. Data came from immunoSEQ multiplex PCR; TCRdb stores just in-frame clones and leaves some out. The sample comprises about 86,000 clones, approximately 88% of which are singletons, and 9% to 14% rests with the top ten. Note on this clone: Its antigen remains unknown.

Study-wide results and limits: White British ancestry dominated among donors, who included more females, and clonal diversity was possibly underestimated. There were repertoire samples only from the period after the peak T cell response.

The source is an adult who received the AZD1222 COVID-19 vaccine. This sequence joins TRBV21-1 and TRBJ1-5. TRBV21-1 constitutes a pseudogene. Sequencing was performed on peripheral blood, taken 28 days after the second AZD1222 dose. CDR3 nucleotide sequence: TGTGCCAGCAGCAAGTTTCGAGGAGGAGGCAATCAGCCCCAGCATTTT. It codes for CASSKFRGGGNQPQHF.